This T cell receptor beta chain was identified during a study of cytomegalovirus exposure and HLA in healthy donors. Use of 60 Vbeta and 13 Jbeta primers characterized the PCR. TCRdb's copy holds only in-frame clones and misses some; the assay was immunoSEQ multiplex PCR. The repertoire includes 160,000 or so clones, 75% to 85% of them detected once, and under 8% sits in the top ten. Study-level points and caveats: Sequencing had likely introduced a cluster of highly shared sequence variants as an artifact. The authors later found HLA-associated TCR beta chains more clonally expanded than equally common others. For most subjects, TCR beta sequences were reported to predict HLA-A and HLA-B alleles with accuracy.

Trimming took 6 bases from V and 6 from J; bases not matched to a gene: 3. Looked up from germline, CDR1 is MNHEY and CDR2 is SMNVEV (reference sequence). The CDR3 is made up of 15 amino acids. About this clone itself: The antigen remains unidentified.

The sequence came from a man aged 45-65 years in good health and CMV-seropositive. This rearrangement joins TRBV27 to TRBJ2-1, with 15 bases lining up with TRBD2. The sample was PBMCs. The DNA of the CDR3 is TGTGCCAGCAGGAGGGGACTAGCGGGAGGCAATGAGCAGTTCTTC. Protein product: CASRRGLAGGNEQFF.